Listed below are T cell receptor beta chains from one sample, sequenced in a study of T-cell reconstitution after alpha-beta-depleted transplantation in children. TCRdb re-called the PCR reads with MiXCR, one entry per CDR3 protein. The sample records approximately 630,000 distinct CDR3 sequences, under 15% being singletons. The sequenced sample was PBMCs, obtained before TCRalphabeta/CD19-depleted stem cell transplant. Source of these receptors: a girl aged 2 to 9 with congenital amegakaryocytic thrombocytopenia, due to receive a stem cell transplant. The CDR3 runs from the conserved cysteine through the conserved F or W. Each record gives: D gene, V gene, J gene, clone size, CDR3 length, CDR3 protein, CDR3 DNA. A D gene is named only where the DNA matches it firmly. Size tells how often a clone was seen (once, few, many) or the class of an expanded clone, and some rows leave it out.

d_gene: .
v_gene: TRBV20-1
j_gene: TRBJ1-5
abundance: .
len: 14
CDR3aa: CSARPGAGGQPQHF
CDR3nt: TGCAGTGCTAGACCGGGGGCTGGGGGTCAGCCCCAGCATTTT

d_gene: TRBD1
v_gene: TRBV28
j_gene: TRBJ2-7
abundance: many
len: 15
CDR3aa: CASRLQGAQGYEQYF
CDR3nt: TGTGCCAGCAGGCTACAGGGGGCGCAGGGCTACGAGCAGTACTTC

d_gene: .
v_gene: TRBV7-2
j_gene: TRBJ1-5
abundance: .
len: 14
CDR3aa: CASSLTPGDQPQHF
CDR3nt: TGTGCCAGCAGCTTAACGCCGGGTGATCAGCCCCAGCATTTT

d_gene: .
v_gene: TRBV20-1
j_gene: TRBJ2-3
abundance: .
len: 13
CDR3aa: CSASNPYGNTQYF
CDR3nt: TGCAGTGCTAGTAATCCGTATGGAAATACGCAGTATTTT

d_gene: .
v_gene: TRBV20-1
j_gene: TRBJ2-2
abundance: .
len: 13
CDR3aa: CSAIRPIGGELFF
CDR3nt: TGCAGTGCCATTCGACCCATCGGCGGGGAGCTGTTTTTT

d_gene: TRBD1
v_gene: TRBV30
j_gene: TRBJ1-5
abundance: few
len: 14
CDR3aa: CAWNTRDRGQPQHF
CDR3nt: TGTGCCTGGAATACCCGGGACAGGGGTCAGCCCCAGCATTTT

d_gene: .
v_gene: TRBV3-1
j_gene: TRBJ1-5
abundance: few
len: 15
CDR3aa: CASSQGRVSNQPQHF
CDR3nt: TGTGCCAGCAGCCAAGGCAGGGTGAGCAATCAGCCCCAGCATTTT

d_gene: .
v_gene: TRBV29-1
j_gene: TRBJ2-7
abundance: many
len: 13
CDR3aa: CSVDGANSYEQYF
CDR3nt: TGCAGCGTTGACGGGGCGAACTCCTACGAGCAGTACTTC

d_gene: .
v_gene: TRBV9
j_gene: TRBJ2-1
abundance: .
len: 18
CDR3aa: CASSLALAGLGENNEQFF
CDR3nt: TGTGCCAGCAGCTTAGCCCTGGCGGGGTTAGGCGAGAACAATGAGCAGTTCTTC

d_gene: TRBD2
v_gene: TRBV20-1
j_gene: TRBJ2-5
abundance: .
len: 17
CDR3aa: CSARDLGLAGEEETQYF
CDR3nt: TGCAGTGCTAGAGATTTGGGACTAGCGGGAGAAGAAGAGACCCAGTACTTC

d_gene: TRBD2
v_gene: TRBV6-2/TRBV6-3
j_gene: TRBJ2-7
abundance: many
len: 14
CDR3aa: CASSYSAGASEQYF
CDR3nt: TGTGCCAGCAGTTACTCCGCGGGAGCGTCCGAGCAGTACTTC

d_gene: TRBD1
v_gene: TRBV29-1
j_gene: TRBJ1-1
abundance: .
len: 16
CDR3aa: CSVVGPLTGLNTEAFF
CDR3nt: TGCAGCGTTGTTGGGCCACTGACAGGGTTGAACACTGAAGCTTTCTTT

d_gene: TRBD2
v_gene: TRBV5-1
j_gene: TRBJ2-7
abundance: many
len: 16
CDR3aa: CASSSLAGETFYEQYF
CDR3nt: TGCGCCAGCAGCTCATTAGCGGGAGAAACATTCTACGAGCAGTACTTC

d_gene: .
v_gene: TRBV11-2
j_gene: TRBJ1-1
abundance: .
len: 15
CDR3aa: CASSLIGGRATEAFF
CDR3nt: TGTGCCAGCAGCTTAATCGGGGGCAGGGCTACTGAAGCTTTCTTT

d_gene: .
v_gene: TRBV13
j_gene: TRBJ1-1
abundance: .
len: 15
CDR3aa: CASSHGQNLGTEAFF
CDR3nt: TGTGCCAGCAGCCATGGACAGAACCTGGGCACTGAAGCTTTCTTT